Each of the 18 T cell receptor beta chains below was sequenced from the same sample in a study of T cells in Graves' hyperthyroidism and ophthalmopathy. Amplified regions were TCR beta CDR3 sequences from RNA transcripts. HTBI primers were the set used in a first-round RT-PCR of the TCR CDR3. TCRdb itself ran the multiplex PCR reads through MiXCR, one entry per CDR3 protein. The data contain under 350,000 distinct CDR3 sequences, 15% to 20% of them singletons. Sequences were obtained from blood. The receptors come from a woman aged 55-70 years with Graves' ophthalmopathy.

Ten or more counts support this clonotype. The chain uses TRBV3-1 and TRBJ2-2; D is ambiguous. With 0 bases removed from V and 4 bases from J, the gap between germline ends came to 6 bases. This CDR3 has 14 amino acids. CDR1 and CDR2 from the germline V gene are LGHDT and YNNKEL (reference sequence). The CDR3 is CASSQEFGTGELFF. The CDR3 DNA reads TGTGCCAGCAGCCAAGAATTTGGCACCGGGGAGCTGTTTTTT.

This clonotype was found many times. V is TRBV20-1 and J is TRBJ1-2, with 7 bases fitting TRBD1. CDR1 DFQATT and CDR2 SNEGSKA come from the germline V gene (reference sequence). With V trimmed by 0 bases and J by 7 bases, 8 bases remained unmatched. This CDR3 has 14 amino acids. The CDR3 loop is CSAREGGGLAGYTF. CDR3 bases: TGCAGTGCTAGAGAGGGAGGGGGCCTAGCTGGCTACACCTTC.

This rearrangement joins TRBV7-8 to TRBJ1-1, with D hard to call. The CDR3 is 16 residues long. Germline assignment: CDR1 SGHVS and CDR2 FQNEAQ. V lost 4 bases, J lost 1 base, and 16 bases lay in between. The CDR3 region has the DNA TGTGCCAGCAGCTCCAAGAACAGCCACACGAACACTGAAGCTTTCTTT. Protein sequence: CASSSKNSHTNTEAFF.

This clonotype was observed a few times. This chain links TRBV6-1 with TRBJ2-1; TRBD2 matches at 7 bases. Germline CDR1 and CDR2: MNHNS and SASEGT. V shed 1 base and J 7 bases; nucleotides not matched to a gene: 4. The CDR3 loop spans 14 amino acids. The CDR3 loop is CASSEEGGSNEQFF. CDR3 bases: TGTGCCAGCAGTGAAGAGGGAGGGAGTAATGAGCAGTTCTTC.

This clonotype was detected many times. J is TRBJ1-2 and V is TRBV28, with TRBD1 matching over 9 bases. After removal of 5 bases from V and 6 bases from J, the junction contained 16 bases not matched to a gene. The CDR3 runs to 17 residues. The germline gives CDR1 MDHEN, CDR2 SYDVKM. The CDR3 reads CASSNFGVTGGANGYTF. The CDR3, as DNA: TGTGCCAGCAGTAATTTTGGAGTAACAGGGGGCGCAAATGGCTACACCTTC.

A word on this clonotype: A much larger clone differs from this one at a single base, so this may be a read error. The CDR3 here is CASSAAPTVYNEQYF. In nucleotides, the CDR3 is TGTGCCAGCAGTGCCGCGCCTACAGTTTACAATGAGCAGTACTTC. The chain joins TRBV25-1 to TRBJ2-7; no reliable D call. Per germline, CDR1 MGHDK and CDR2 SYGVNS. This CDR3 contains 15 residues. The V and J ends lost 4 bases and 7 bases respectively, with 20 bases between them.

This clonotype showed up many times. This chain links TRBV29-1 with TRBJ2-3; tentatively, D is TRBD1 (6 bases). Germline V lookup: CDR1 SQVTM, CDR2 ANQGSEA. The CDR3 covers 17 residues. V lost 0 bases, J lost 1 base, and 17 bases lay in between. The CDR3 nucleotides read TGCAGCGTTGAAGATCGTTGGACAGCCCCCGGCACAGATACGCAGTATTTT. Its protein product is CSVEDRWTAPGTDTQYF.

This clonotype was counted many times. This sequence joins TRBV5-1 and TRBJ2-7; 7 bases align to TRBD1. Unmatched junction bases numbered 12, after V lost 4 bases and J lost 5 bases. This CDR3 comprises 15 residues. CDR1 and CDR2 (germline): SGHRS, YFSETQ. The CDR3 bases are TGCGCCAGCAGCCCGGGACAGTTGGTTTGGGACGAGCAGTACTTC. It is translated as CASSPGQLVWDEQYF.

The chain uses TRBV7-2 and TRBJ2-7, with D possibly matching TRBD2 (7 bases). The CDR3 is made up of 16 amino acids. Germline V gene sequence: CDR1 SGHTA, CDR2 FQGNSA. Trimming shortened V by 5 bases and J by 7 bases, and 24 bases separated the two germline ends. The CDR3 here is CASSPQGGGRSNEQYF. As DNA, the CDR3 is TGTGCCAGCAGCCCCCAGGGCGGGGGCCGTTCGAATGAGCAGTACTTC.

This clonotype was picked up many times. The rearrangement links TRBV7-3 to TRBJ2-3, with D uncertain. V dropped 5 bases and J dropped 0 bases, with 15 bases sitting between them. This CDR3 comprises 16 residues. Germline assignment: CDR1 SGHTA and CDR2 FQGTGA. CDR3 sequence reads: CASSPGVVASTDTQYF. CDR3 DNA sequence: TGTGCCAGCAGCCCTGGGGTAGTTGCTAGCACAGATACGCAGTATTTT.

This clonotype was counted ten times or more. V is TRBV27 and J is TRBJ1-1; D not resolved. This CDR3 spans 14 amino acids. V dropped 2 bases and J dropped 10 bases, with 17 bases sitting between them. CDR1 is MNHEY, CDR2 SMNVEV, per germline (reference sequence). This CDR3 reads CASSLGPQSRVAFF. The CDR3 nucleotides read TGTGCCAGCAGTTTAGGCCCCCAATCGCGTGTAGCTTTCTTT.

This clonotype was counted ten times or more. This rearrangement joins TRBV2 to TRBJ2-1; 7 bases align to TRBD2. CDR1 and CDR2 (germline): SNHLY, FYNNEI. The ends lost 3 bases at V and 5 bases at J; junction bases unmatched: 1. The CDR3 is 13 amino acids. The CDR3: CASSEGLNNEQFF. The CDR3, as DNA: TGTGCCAGCAGTGAGGGACTAAACAATGAGCAGTTCTTC.

The chain joins TRBV12-3 or TRBV12-4 to TRBJ2-3, with unresolved D. V was clipped by 6 bases and J by 5 bases, with 12 bases between them. The CDR3 sequence is 13 residues long. CDR3 coding DNA: TGTGCCAGCAGCCAATTCCTTAGAGATACGCAGTATTTT. This encodes CASSQFLRDTQYF.

The V gene is TRBV6-1, the J gene TRBJ1-3; possibly TRBD1 for D (6 bases). This CDR3 spans 14 amino acids. V lost 10 bases and J lost 4, with 17 bases in between. CDR1 is MNHNS, CDR2 SASEGT, per germline. The chain's CDR3 is CATKQGSSGNTIYF. In nucleotides, the CDR3 is TGTGCCACCAAACAGGGATCCAGCGGAAACACCATATATTTT.

With regard to this clonotype: A read error may explain this, as a much larger clone is one base away. The chain combines TRBV4-2 with TRBJ1-2, with D maybe TRBD1 (5 bases). In germline, CDR1 is LGHNA, CDR2 YNFKEQ. CDR3 length: 15 amino acids. CDR3 sequence reads: CTSSQLMDTNYGYTF. CDR3 DNA: TGTACCAGCAGCCAGCTGATGGACACGAACTATGGCTACACCTTC.

This chain joins TRBV12-3 or TRBV12-4 and TRBJ2-3; D is possibly TRBD2 (5 bases). Trimming stripped 5 bases from V and 6 bases from J, with 9 bases between. This CDR3 spans 12 amino acids. The CDR3 region is CASSPPGDTQYF. CDR3 bases: TGTGCCAGCAGTCCCCCGGGGGATACGCAGTATTTT.

This clonotype was counted ten times or more. The rearrangement uses TRBV12-3 or TRBV12-4 and TRBJ2-5; D remains ambiguous. The CDR3 has 14 residues. Trimming took 2 bases from V and 5 from J, leaving 12 bases between them. The CDR3 DNA follows: TGTGCCAGCAGTTTACTCACTCTGGGGGAGACCCAGTACTTC. Translation: CASSLLTLGETQYF.

In this sample, this clonotype turned up many times. The chain combines TRBV20-1 with TRBJ2-3; D is uncertain. In germline, CDR1 is DFQATT, CDR2 SNEGSKA (reference sequence). The V end was cut by 6 bases, the J end by 2 bases, with 12 bases between. The CDR3 consists of 13 residues. The CDR3 bases are TGCAGTGCCTCACGGGCTACCACAGATACGCAGTATTTT. As protein: CSASRATTDTQYF.